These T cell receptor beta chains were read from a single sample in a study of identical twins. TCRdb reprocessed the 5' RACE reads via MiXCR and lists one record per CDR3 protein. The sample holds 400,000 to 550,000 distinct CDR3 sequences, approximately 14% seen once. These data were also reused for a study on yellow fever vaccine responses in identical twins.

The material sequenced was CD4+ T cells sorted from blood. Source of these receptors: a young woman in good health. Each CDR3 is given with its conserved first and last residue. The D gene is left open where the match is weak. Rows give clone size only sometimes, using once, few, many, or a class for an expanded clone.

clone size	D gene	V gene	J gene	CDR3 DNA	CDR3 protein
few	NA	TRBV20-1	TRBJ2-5	TGCAGTGCTAGAGATCGTATGGTCCAAGAGACCCAGTACTTC	CSARDRMVQETQYF
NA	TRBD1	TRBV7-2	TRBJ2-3	TGTGCCAGCAGGCAACGGACAGGGTTTAGCGCAGATACGCAGTATTTT	CASRQRTGFSADTQYF
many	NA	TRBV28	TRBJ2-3	TGTGCCAGCAGTTTATTACAGACCACAGATACGCAGTATTTT	CASSLLQTTDTQYF
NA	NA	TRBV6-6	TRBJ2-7	TGTGCCAGCAGTTTTCGGGACCGGTACGAGCAGTACTTC	CASSFRDRYEQYF
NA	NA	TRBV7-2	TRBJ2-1	TGTGCCAGCAGCTTAGACCCCCTGAGCTCCTACAATGAGCAGTTCTTC	CASSLDPLSSYNEQFF
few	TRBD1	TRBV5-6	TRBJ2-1	TGTGCCAGCAGCTTGCGCCGAGGGACAGGGGTTGGCAATGAGCAGTTCTTC	CASSLRRGTGVGNEQFF
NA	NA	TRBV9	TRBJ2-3	TGTGCCAGCAGCGTAGCTAACTTTGGGTTCACAGATACGCAGTATTTT	CASSVANFGFTDTQYF
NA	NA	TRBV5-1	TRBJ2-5	TGCGCCAGCAGCTTCGGGGCTCCCAAAGAGACCCAGTACTTC	CASSFGAPKETQYF
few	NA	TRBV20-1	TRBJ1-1	TGCAGTGCCAAGACATTACAGAACACTGAAGCTTTCTTT	CSAKTLQNTEAFF
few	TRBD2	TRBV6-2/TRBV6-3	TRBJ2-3	TGTGCCAGCAGTTACACCCCGAGCGGGAGGCCCACAGATACGCAGTATTTT	CASSYTPSGRPTDTQYF
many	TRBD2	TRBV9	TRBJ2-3	TGTGCCAGCAGCCGACTAGCGGTTAGCACAGATACGCAGTATTTT	CASSRLAVSTDTQYF
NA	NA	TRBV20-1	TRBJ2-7	TGCAGCGCGAGAGGGCTTCTTTCGACAATCTCCTACGAGCAGTACTTC	CSARGLLSTISYEQYF
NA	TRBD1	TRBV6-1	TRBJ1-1	TGTGCCAGCAGTCGCGACAGGGGGGGAACTGAAGCTTTCTTT	CASSRDRGGTEAFF
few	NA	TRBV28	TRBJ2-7	TGTGCCAGCAGTTTGAGGGCGCTGATTTCCTACGAGCAGTACTTC	CASSLRALISYEQYF
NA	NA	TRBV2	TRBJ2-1	TGTGCCAGCAGTGGCCCCCTGGGAGCGGTGGCCTACAATGAGCAGTTCTTC	CASSGPLGAVAYNEQFF
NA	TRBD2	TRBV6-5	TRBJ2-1	TGTGCCAGCAGTTCCCGGCGGGGGGGATTCGATGAGCAGTTCTTC	CASSSRRGGFDEQFF
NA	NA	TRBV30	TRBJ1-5	TGTGCCTGGAGTGTACGTCGTGGGAGCAGCAATCAGCCCCAGCATTTT	CAWSVRRGSSNQPQHF
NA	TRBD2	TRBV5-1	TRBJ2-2	TGCGCCAGCAGCCCACTAGCGGGAGTCGGCGGGGAGCTGTTTTTT	CASSPLAGVGGELFF
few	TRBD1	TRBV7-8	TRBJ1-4	TGTGCCAGCAGCCTCCGGGACAGGGATCCCGTAACGCATGAAAAACTGTTTTTT	CASSLRDRDPVTHEKLFF
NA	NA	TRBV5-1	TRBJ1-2	TGCGCCAGCAGCTTGGATGGCAGTCACTATGGCTACACCTTC	CASSLDGSHYGYTF
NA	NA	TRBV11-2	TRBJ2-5	TGTGCCAGCAGCTTAGACGGGGGAGGAGTTGAGACCCAGTACTTC	CASSLDGGGVETQYF
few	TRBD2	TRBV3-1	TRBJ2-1	TGTGCCAGCAGCCAAGAGGCTACTCTAGCGGGAGGGAATGAGCAGTTCTTC	CASSQEATLAGGNEQFF